The 2 T cell receptor beta chains below all came from one sample that was sequenced in a study of response to subunit inactivated influenza vaccine. TCRdb re-called the RT-PCR reads with MiXCR, one entry per CDR3 protein. The sample records about 540,000 distinct CDR3 sequences, around 21% being singletons. The same data also contributed to another study, on T cells expressing NK-cell markers. That publication notes: The authors made TCR beta cDNA libraries by 5'RACE template switching. This switching added a universal primer site and UMIs.

The material sequenced was CD4+ T cells sorted from PBMCs, taken approximately 12 days after vaccination. Every receptor here comes from a man aged 50 to 59 who received an inactivated influenza vaccine.

The sample holds one count of this clonotype. One end of the junction is discordant with germline, which a read error may explain. This chain connects TRBV5-1 to TRBJ2-3, with 12 positions matching TRBD2. The CDR3 extends over 16 amino acids. Germline V gene data show CDR1 as SGHRS and CDR2 as YFSETQ. CDR3 amino acids: CASSVTSGGNTDAQYF. Here the CDR3 DNA reads TGCGCCAGCAGCGTGACTAGCGGGGGAAACACAGATGCGCAGTATTTT. Looking up the rest from reference TRBV5-1 and TRBJ2-3 gives the full variable domain: KAGVTQTPRYLIKTRGQQVTLSCSPISGHRSVSWYQQTPGQGLQFLFEYFSETQRNKGNFPGRFSGRQFSNSRSEMNVSTLELGDSALYLCASSVTSGGNTDAQYFGPGTRLTVL.

The V call is TRBV20-1, the J call TRBJ2-6, with D tentatively TRBD1 (7 bases). V dropped 3 bases and J dropped 15 bases, with 15 bases sitting between them. CDR3 size: 12 residues. Germline values: CDR1 DFQATT, CDR2 SNEGSKA (reference sequence). The CDR3 DNA reads as TGCAGTGCTAGCGGGGGACAGCAGGCCCTGACTTTC. This encodes CSASGGQQALTF.